Listed here are 11 T cell receptor beta chains from one sample, sequenced in a study of graft-versus-host responses after intestinal transplantation. Sequenced by immunoSEQ multiplex PCR; TCRdb stores in-frame clones only, minus some. Here the sample spans about 31,000 clones, roughly 80% being singletons. What these receptors recognize is not known. This sample comprised unstimulated CD8+ T cells sorted from spleen or lymph node cells, obtained before intestinal transplant. These receptors came from a human donor who received an intestinal transplant.

The chain uses TRBV2 and TRBJ2-3; 9 bases fit TRBD2. Germline V gives CDR1 SNHLY, CDR2 FYNNEI. J lost 2 bases, V lost 6 bases, and 6 bases had no gene match. The CDR3 consists of 15 residues. The CDR3 loop reads CASSPGTSSTDTQYF. The CDR3 DNA is TGTGCCAGCAGCCCCGGGACTAGCTCCACAGATACGCAGTATTTT.

The CDR3 reads CASSPLFSTDTQYF. DNA for the CDR3: TGCGCCAGCAGCCCGCTATTTAGCACAGATACGCAGTATTTT. The gene calls are TRBV5-1 and TRBJ2-3, with unresolved D. Germline V gene lookup returns CDR1 SGHRS and CDR2 YFSETQ. This CDR3 is built from 14 residues. Trimming left V 4 bases short and J 0 bases short, with 9 bases between.

V and J are TRBV2 and TRBJ2-1; the D gene is possibly TRBD1 (6 bases). CDR1 SNHLY and CDR2 FYNNEI come from the germline V gene. The CDR3 sequence is 15 residues long. Trimming shortened V by 1 base and J by 3 bases, and 10 bases separated the two germline ends. Here the CDR3 DNA reads TGTGCCAGCAGTGAAGGGGGGCGTTTCTACAATGAGCAGTTCTTC. This sequence encodes CASSEGGRFYNEQFF.

V gene TRBV2 combines with J gene TRBJ2-5; D is unresolved. The CDR3 is 13 amino acids. The ends were cut back, 4 bases at V and 5 bases at J, with 11 bases in the middle. Germline V gene data show CDR1 as SNHLY and CDR2 as FYNNEI. For the CDR3, the DNA is TGTGCCAGCAGTGTCTGGCTAGTTGAGACCCAGTACTTC. This translates into CASSVWLVETQYF.

The chain combines TRBV4-2 with TRBJ1-2; 9 bases line up with TRBD1. CDR3 length: 16 residues. V dropped 1 base and J dropped 3; count of bases not matched to a gene: 6. CDR1 LGHNA and CDR2 YNFKEQ come from the germline V gene. The CDR3 sequence: CASSQVVGQGHYGYTF. CDR3 in DNA: TGTGCCAGCAGCCAAGTCGTGGGACAGGGACACTATGGCTACACCTTC.

The chain recombines TRBV2 with TRBJ2-7, with a weak D call TRBD1 (6 bases). Trimming shortened V by 4 bases and J by 0 bases, and 10 bases separated the two germline ends. This CDR3 contains 14 residues. Germline loops: CDR1 SNHLY, CDR2 FYNNEI. The CDR3 sequence is CASSGRGYSYEQYF. The CDR3 nucleotides read TGTGCCAGCAGTGGCAGGGGCTACTCCTACGAGCAGTACTTC.

This clone was recorded many times. The chain has TRBV7-8 and TRBJ2-7, with 8 bases fitting TRBD2. The CDR3 has 16 residues. The trim removed 5 bases at V and 5 bases at J, leaving 14 bases unmatched. Germline CDR1 SGHVS, CDR2 FQNEAQ. CDR3 sequence: CASSRPLTSAGDEQYF. The CDR3 nucleotides read TGTGCCAGCAGCCGACCCCTGACTAGCGCCGGGGACGAGCAGTACTTC.

The chain is built from TRBV15 and TRBJ2-3, with a possible D match to TRBD2 (6 bases). Germline CDR1 LNHNV, CDR2 YYDKDF (reference sequence). V lost 2 bases and J 4 bases, leaving 22 bases between the germline ends. The CDR3 totals 18 residues. This CDR3 is CATSRSADGGPGPDTQYF. Here the CDR3 DNA reads TGTGCCACCAGCAGATCCGCCGACGGGGGTCCTGGGCCAGATACGCAGTATTTT.

This clone was observed a few times. This chain connects TRBV7-2 to TRBJ1-4, with D perhaps matching TRBD1 (5 bases). The germline V gene has CDR1 SGHTA and CDR2 FQGNSA. The CDR3 spans 15 residues. The V end was cut by 1 base, the J end by 7 bases, with 13 bases between. CDR3 nucleotides: TGTGCCAGCAGCTTAGTTTCCGGGCAGGGTGAAAAACTGTTTTTT. This codes for CASSLVSGQGEKLFF. Complete variable domain (other parts from reference TRBV7-2 and TRBJ1-4): GAGVSQSPSNKVTEKGKDVELRCDPISGHTALYWYRQSLGQGLEFLIYFQGNSAPDKSGLPSDRFSAERTGGSVSTLTIQRTQQEDSAVYLCASSLVSGQGEKLFFGSGTQLSVL.

This clone has only one observation. The chain carries TRBV7-8 and TRBJ2-3; TRBD2 aligns across 13 bases. The CDR3 length is 16 residues. V shed 5 bases and J 3 bases; nucleotides not matched to a gene: 5. From germline, CDR1 is SGHVS and CDR2 FQNEAQ. The CDR3 DNA reads as TGTGCCAGCAGCGGACTAGCGGGAGTTTATACAGATACGCAGTATTTT. This encodes CASSGLAGVYTDTQYF.

This clone was picked up one time. The V gene is TRBV11-2, the J gene TRBJ2-7; 8 positions match TRBD1. Germline values: CDR1 SGHAT, CDR2 FQNNGV. There are 17 residues in the CDR3. The junction had 10 bases not matched to a gene; V was cut back by 3 bases and J by 0 bases. CDR3 in DNA: TGTGCCAGCAGCTTCGGACAGGGAGGCATCGGCTCCTACGAGCAGTACTTC. This encodes CASSFGQGGIGSYEQYF.